Below, 32 T cell receptor beta chains from the same sample are listed, as sequenced in a study of sequential checkpoint blockade in melanoma. The data were produced by immunoSEQ multiplex PCR, yet TCRdb's version contains in-frame clones alone and is incomplete. The sample shows roughly 23,000 clones, roughly 80% of them seen only once. Treatment indicated: randomized to nivolumab then ipilimumab (arm A) or the reverse (arm B). This material consisted of CD8+ T cells sorted from blood (inferred from file names), taken from a patient given nivolumab and ipilimumab in sequence. The receptors were gathered from a human donor with melanoma.

By its share, this clone is medium-sized. CDR3 coding DNA: TGCGCCAGCAGCCAAGATAGGGGATCCTACGAGCAGTACTTC. This gives the protein CASSQDRGSYEQYF. This chain connects TRBV4-1 to TRBJ2-7, with a weak D call TRBD1 (5 bases). Germline V gives CDR1 MGHRA, CDR2 YSYEKL. The germline V and J ends were trimmed by 0 bases and 1 base, with 7 bases remaining between them. The CDR3 totals 14 residues.

The CDR3 coding sequence is TGTGCCAGCAGCCCCAACACGTACGGAGGCATTCAGTACTTC. Translating it yields CASSPNTYGGIQYF. V usage is TRBV11-2 and J usage is TRBJ2-4; weak D call: TRBD2 (5 bases). The germline V gene has CDR1 SGHAT and CDR2 FQNNGV. The CDR3 is 14 amino acids. Between the trimmed V and J ends, which lost 5 bases and 9 bases, there was a span of 17 bases.

This chain links TRBV18 with TRBJ2-3; D remains unclear. Trimming pared 2 bases from V and 0 bases from J, leaving 6 bases between. The CDR3 loop spans 14 amino acids. CDR1 KGHSH and CDR2 LQKENI come from the germline V gene. In nucleotides, the CDR3 is TGTGCCAGCTCACCAGTAACTAGCACAGATACGCAGTATTTT. Its protein product is CASSPVTSTDTQYF.

V gene TRBV4-1 combines with J gene TRBJ2-2; 11 positions match TRBD2. V dropped 2 bases and J dropped 3; count of bases not matched to a gene: 8. Per germline, CDR1 MGHRA and CDR2 YSYEKL. The CDR3 is made up of 18 amino acids. CDR3 nucleotide sequence: TGCGCCAGCAGCCAAAGAGGTGCTAGCGGGAGGTACACCGGGGAGCTGTTTTTT. Translated, it gives CASSQRGASGRYTGELFF.

The J gene is TRBJ1-2, the V gene TRBV7-8, with 9 bases matching TRBD1. Trimming took 0 bases from V and 0 from J; bases not matched to a gene: 5. In germline, CDR1 is SGHVS, CDR2 FQNEAQ. This CDR3 comprises 17 residues. The CDR3 nucleotides read TGTGCCAGCAGCTTAGCCATTACAGGGGGCCCTAACTATGGCTACACCTTC. As protein: CASSLAITGGPNYGYTF.

The chain uses TRBV13 and TRBJ2-5; 11 bases line up with TRBD2. CDR1 PRHDT and CDR2 FYEKMQ come from the germline V gene (reference sequence). The V and J ends lost 3 bases and 11 bases, in that order; junction bases with no gene match: 8. The CDR3 contains 14 residues. CDR3 protein: CASSLTSGNGLQYF. CDR3 bases: TGTGCCAGCAGCTTGACTAGCGGGAACGGCCTTCAGTACTTC.

The chain links TRBV5-5 to TRBJ2-7, with D unresolved. V dropped 0 bases and J dropped 2 bases, with 9 bases sitting between them. The CDR3 is 14 residues long. From germline, CDR1 is SGHKS and CDR2 YYEKEE (reference sequence). CDR3 amino acids: CASSLDTGPYEQYF. The CDR3 DNA reads TGTGCCAGCAGCTTGGATACGGGTCCCTACGAGCAGTACTTC.

The table lists this clone with a few counts. The chain recombines TRBV21-1 with TRBJ2-1; no DNA check was done on the table's D call, TRBD2. TRBV21-1 is marked as a pseudogene. The CDR3 loop spans 17 amino acids. CDR3 in amino acids: CASSKDVERVSYNEQFF. CDR3 coding DNA: TGTGCCAGCAGCAAAGACGTAGAGCGCGTCTCCTACAATGAGCAGTTCTTC.

The rearrangement joins TRBV25-1 to TRBJ1-3; no definite D call. The CDR3 loop spans 14 amino acids. The germline CDR1 and CDR2 sequences are MGHDK and SYGVNS. The germline V and J ends were trimmed by 8 bases and 2 bases, with 13 bases remaining between them. CDR3 sequence reads: CASGELLPGNTIYF. The DNA of the CDR3 is TGTGCCAGCGGAGAACTTTTACCTGGAAACACCATATATTTT.

This rearrangement joins TRBV9 to TRBJ2-5, with D perhaps matching TRBD2 (7 bases). With 4 bases removed from V and 5 bases from J, the gap between germline ends came to 15 bases. The CDR3 contains 14 residues. Germline V gene sequence: CDR1 SGDLS, CDR2 YYNGEE. CDR3 DNA: TGTGCCAGCAGCCCCTGGGGGGGGCAGGAGACCCAGTACTTC. It encodes CASSPWGGQETQYF.

This chain connects TRBV5-4 to TRBJ2-5, with D unresolved. Looked up from germline, CDR1 is SGHNT and CDR2 is YYREEE (reference sequence). There are 12 residues in the CDR3. The V end was cut by 0 bases, the J end by 4 bases, with 4 bases between. CDR3 coding DNA: TGTGCCAGCAGCTTGGGGCCAGAGACCCAGTACTTC. It is translated as CASSLGPETQYF.

This clone was observed a single time. The genes are TRBV19 and TRBJ2-1, with D maybe TRBD2 (6 bases). The CDR3 is made up of 16 amino acids. The V and J ends lost 1 base and 4 bases respectively, with 14 bases between them. Germline CDR1 is LNHDA and CDR2 is SQIVND (reference sequence). The DNA of the CDR3 is TGTGCCAGTAGTATAGTGGGCCTAGCGTCTTACAATGAGCAGTTCTTC. Translating gives CASSIVGLASYNEQFF.

On this clone: The same CDR3 is also encoded by other DNA sequences in this sample. J is TRBJ2-3 and V is TRBV27; 12 nucleotides line up with TRBD2. V gave up 4 bases and J gave up 3 bases; unmatched junction bases: 5. The V gene's germline CDR1 is MNHEY and CDR2 SMNVEV (reference sequence). This CDR3 is built from 16 residues. CDR3 DNA: TGTGCCAGCAGTTCTCCAACTAGCGGGAGGACAGATACGCAGTATTTT. Protein product: CASSSPTSGRTDTQYF.

This chain uses TRBV7-2 with TRBJ2-5; D is possibly TRBD1 (6 bases). Germline V gene sequence: CDR1 SGHTA, CDR2 FQGNSA. The CDR3 sequence is 15 residues long. Trimming cost V 4 bases and J 1 base, with 13 bases left between them. The CDR3 DNA is TGTGCCAGCAGCTGGAGCGAGGACAGCCAAGAGACCCAGTACTTC. The encoded protein is CASSWSEDSQETQYF.

The chain combines TRBV27 with TRBJ2-7; 7 bases match TRBD2. The CDR3 runs to 15 residues. Looked up from germline, CDR1 is MNHEY and CDR2 is SMNVEV (reference sequence). Trimming cost V 2 bases and J 1 base; bases outside gene matches: 5. The CDR3 bases are TGTGCCAGCAGTTTAGGTCTAGCGGTTTCCTACGAGCAGTACTTC. This sequence encodes CASSLGLAVSYEQYF.

V gene TRBV29-1 combines with J gene TRBJ2-7, with TRBD1 matching 9 bases. CDR1 is SQVTM and CDR2 is ANQGSEA in the germline V gene. The CDR3 is 16 amino acids. With V trimmed by 4 bases and J by 4 bases, 14 bases remained unmatched. The CDR3 DNA reads as TGCAGCGTTGCCGCTGTGAAGGGACAGGGACGTTACGAGCAGTACTTC. Its translation is CSVAAVKGQGRYEQYF.

The chain has TRBV6-5 and TRBJ2-5, with 8 bases lining up with TRBD2. Near its end, the DNA agrees better with TRBJ2-7, so the J call may be wrong. The CDR3 loop spans 15 amino acids. Germline V gives CDR1 MNHEY, CDR2 SVGAGI. In DNA form, the CDR3 reads TGTGCCAGCAGTTACTCGGCTAGCGGGTCCTACGAGCAGTACTTC. This translates into CASSYSASGSYEQYF.

This clone was found once. V gene TRBV20-1 combines with J gene TRBJ1-1; D ambiguous. The V end was cut by 3 bases, the J end by 9 bases, with 8 bases between. Germline assignment: CDR1 DFQATT and CDR2 SNEGSKA (reference sequence). This CDR3 comprises 10 residues. CDR3 in DNA: TGCAGTGCTAGGGCCCAAAAAGCTTTCTTT. Translating it yields CSARAQKAFF.

The chain employs TRBV27 and TRBJ1-2; 7 bases match TRBD1. The J segment lost 12 bases and the V segment lost 4 bases, leaving 8 bases of the junction unmatched. The germline V gene has CDR1 MNHEY and CDR2 SMNVEV (reference sequence). This CDR3 spans 12 amino acids. As DNA, the CDR3 is TGTGCCAGCAGTTCGGGCGGAAGGGGGCACACCTTC. Protein product: CASSSGGRGHTF.

This clone was seen only once. The chain carries TRBV10-1 and TRBJ2-2, with D tentatively TRBD2 (5 bases). The CDR3 spans 15 residues. Germline loops: CDR1 WNHNN, CDR2 SYGVQD (reference sequence). V lost 4 bases and J lost 6, with 15 bases in between. The CDR3 DNA is TGCGCCAGCAGTGGTTCAGGACTCACCTCCGGGGAGCTGTTTTTT. As protein: CASSGSGLTSGELFF.

Comments on this clone: Other DNA sequences from this sample encode an identical CDR3 as well. The chain is built from TRBV7-2 and TRBJ2-7; no clear D gene. In germline, CDR1 is SGHTA, CDR2 FQGNSA. V was cut by 1 base and J by 4 bases, with 8 bases left in between. This CDR3 region has 13 residues. DNA for the CDR3: TGTGCCAGCAGCTTAGTCATCCCATACGAGCAGTACTTC. Translation gives CASSLVIPYEQYF.

The table lists this clone with a count of one. The rearrangement uses TRBV13 and TRBJ2-7; the D is unclear. Germline V lookup: CDR1 PRHDT, CDR2 FYEKMQ (reference sequence). The CDR3 sequence is 14 residues long. V was pared by 5 bases and J by 3 bases, with 14 bases between. CDR3 amino acids: CASSANTAFYEQYF. The DNA of the CDR3 is TGTGCCAGCAGCGCAAATACAGCATTCTACGAGCAGTACTTC.

The V gene is TRBV5-6, the J gene TRBJ1-2; 7 nucleotides align to TRBD1. CDR3 length equals 14 residues. The trim removed 0 bases at V and 4 bases at J, leaving 3 bases unmatched. CDR1 and CDR2 from the germline V gene are SGHDT and YYEEEE. The CDR3 DNA reads as TGTGCCAGCAGCTTGGAGGGGGCGTCCTATGGCTACACCTTC. It specifies CASSLEGASYGYTF.

This clone was counted a few times. The chain uses TRBV7-8 and TRBJ2-7; 10 positions agree with TRBD2. CDR3 size: 16 residues. From germline, CDR1 is SGHVS and CDR2 FQNEAQ. The V segment lost 9 bases and the J segment 3 bases; nucleotides outside the gene matches: 14. CDR3 loop: CASSTLTSGLLYEQYF. For the CDR3, the DNA is TGTGCCAGTAGTACTCTGACTAGCGGGTTACTCTACGAGCAGTACTTC. Looking up the rest from reference TRBV7-8 and TRBJ2-7 gives the full variable domain: GAGVSQSPRYKVAKRGQDVALRCDPISGHVSLFWYQQALGQGPEFLTYFQNEAQLDKSGLPSDRFFAERPEGSVSTLKIQRTQQEDSAVYLCASSTLTSGLLYEQYFGPGTRLTVT.

CDR3 bases: TGTGCCAGCCATTCGGGAGCCCTATACAATGAGCAGTTCTTC. Protein: CASHSGALYNEQFF. The chain employs TRBV6-5 and TRBJ2-1; D is perhaps TRBD2 (6 bases). Trimming shortened V by 8 bases and J by 4 bases, and 15 bases separated the two germline ends. This CDR3 is built from 14 residues. The germline V gene encodes CDR1 MNHEY and CDR2 SVGAGI.

V gene TRBV19 combines with J gene TRBJ2-7; the match to TRBD2 covers 7 bases. V trimming: 4 bases; J trimming: 4 bases; junction bases outside the gene matches: 4. Per germline, CDR1 LNHDA and CDR2 SQIVND (reference sequence). The length of the CDR3 is 13 residues. CDR3: CASSTGGGYEQYF. CDR3 nucleotides: TGTGCCAGTAGTACTGGCGGGGGATACGAGCAGTACTTC.

The rearrangement joins TRBV19 to TRBJ2-7; TRBD2 matches 7 bases. Germline CDR1 is LNHDA and CDR2 is SQIVND (reference sequence). There are 12 residues in the CDR3. The V and J ends lost 9 bases and 2 bases, in that order; junction bases with no gene match: 4. Here the CDR3 reads CASAGVPYEQYF. In DNA, the CDR3 is TGTGCCAGCGCGGGGGTTCCCTACGAGCAGTACTTC.

CDR3 bases: TGCGCCAGCAGCCAAGCTAGCGGGGGGTCCTACGAGCAGTACTTC. Encoded protein: CASSQASGGSYEQYF. The rearrangement uses TRBV4-3 and TRBJ2-7; 11 bases are shared with TRBD2. Germline assignment: CDR1 LGHNA and CDR2 YSLEER. CDR3 length equals 15 residues. J was trimmed by 1 base and V by 1 base; bases with no gene match: 0.

The chain recombines TRBV27 with TRBJ2-7, with D possibly TRBD1 on 6 matching bases. The CDR3 runs 14 residues. From germline, CDR1 is MNHEY and CDR2 SMNVEV (reference sequence). Trimming shortened V by 2 bases and J by 3 bases, and 11 bases separated the two germline ends. CDR3 nucleotide sequence: TGTGCCAGCAGTTTACAGGGGCTTCTCTACGAGCAGTACTTC. Protein sequence: CASSLQGLLYEQYF.

This chain connects TRBV7-9 to TRBJ2-1, with 8 positions matching TRBD2. Looked up from germline, CDR1 is SEHNR and CDR2 is FQNEAQ (reference sequence). Germline trimming cut 5 bases from V and 6 bases from J; bases unmatched to any gene: 0. The CDR3 totals 12 residues. The CDR3 nucleotides read TGTGCCAGCAGCCGGGGGGGCAATGAGCAGTTCTTC. Amino acids: CASSRGGNEQFF.

The V call is TRBV6-5, the J call TRBJ2-5, with D perhaps matching TRBD1 (6 bases). V lost 4 bases to trimming and J lost 7 bases, with 19 bases between them. This CDR3 region has 15 residues. Germline V gives CDR1 MNHEY, CDR2 SVGAGI. This chain's CDR3 is CASSSGTPAAGTQYF. The DNA for the CDR3 is TGTGCCAGCAGTTCCGGGACACCGGCTGCGGGGACCCAGTACTTC.

This clone was found once. The chain combines TRBV27 with TRBJ2-6; maybe TRBD2 (5 bases). Germline V gives CDR1 MNHEY, CDR2 SMNVEV (reference sequence). The germline V and J ends were trimmed by 2 bases and 0 bases, with 8 bases remaining between them. The CDR3 contains 16 residues. CDR3 sequence reads: CASSLLGSSGANVLTF. The CDR3 DNA reads TGTGCCAGCAGTTTACTTGGGAGCTCTGGGGCCAACGTCCTGACTTTC.